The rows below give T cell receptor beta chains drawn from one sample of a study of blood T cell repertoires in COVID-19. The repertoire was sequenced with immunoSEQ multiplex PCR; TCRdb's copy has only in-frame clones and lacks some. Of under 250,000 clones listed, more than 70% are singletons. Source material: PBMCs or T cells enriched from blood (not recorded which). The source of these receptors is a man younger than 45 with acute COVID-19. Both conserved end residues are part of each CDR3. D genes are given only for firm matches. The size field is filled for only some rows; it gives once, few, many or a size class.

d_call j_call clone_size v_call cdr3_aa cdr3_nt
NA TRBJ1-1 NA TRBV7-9 CASSPTGLNTEAFF TGTGCCAGCAGCCCCACAGGATTGAACACTGAAGCTTTCTTT
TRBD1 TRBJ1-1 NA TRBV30 CAWIGQGMNTEAFF TGTGCCTGGATCGGACAGGGGATGAACACTGAAGCTTTCTTT
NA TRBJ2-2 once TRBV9 CASSVLPTGELFF TGTGCCAGCAGCGTCCTTCCGACCGGGGAGCTGTTTTTT
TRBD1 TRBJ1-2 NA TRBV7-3 CASSGGQGYGYTF TGTGCCAGCAGCGGGGGACAGGGCTATGGCTACACCTTC
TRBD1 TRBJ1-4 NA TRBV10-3 CATSPTGVGDEKLFF TGTGCCACCTCTCCTACAGGGGTGGGGGATGAAAAACTGTTTTTT
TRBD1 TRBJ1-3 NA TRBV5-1 CASSLTSGTGVGNTIYF TGCGCCAGCAGCCTCACTTCCGGGACAGGGGTTGGAAACACCATATATTTT
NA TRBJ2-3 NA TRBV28 CASSPSDFVGTDTQYF TGTGCCAGCAGTCCGTCAGACTTTGTGGGCACAGATACGCAGTATTTT
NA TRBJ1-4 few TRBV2 CASREAVGQLFF TGTGCCAGCCGGGAGGCAGTAGGCCAACTGTTTTTT
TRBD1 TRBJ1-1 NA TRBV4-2 CASSQVQGQGGAEAFF TGTGCCAGCAGCCAAGTACAGGGACAGGGAGGGGCTGAAGCTTTCTTT
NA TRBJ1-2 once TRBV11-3 CASSPPETGTSGYTF TGTGCCAGCAGCCCCCCCGAAACGGGGACAAGTGGCTACACCTTC
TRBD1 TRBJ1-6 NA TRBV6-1 CASSEEAGGNSPLHF TGTGCCAGCAGTGAAGAGGCAGGGGGTAATTCACCCCTCCACTTT
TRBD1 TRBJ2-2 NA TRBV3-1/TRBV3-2 CASSQSDRVTGELFF TGTGCCAGCAGCCAGAGTGACAGGGTTACCGGGGAGCTGTTTTTT
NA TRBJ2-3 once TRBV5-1 CASSPFSGDTQYF TGCGCCAGCAGCCCCTTTTCCGGAGATACGCAGTATTTT
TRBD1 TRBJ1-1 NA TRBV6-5 CATKEGTVKITEAFF TGTGCCACTAAGGAAGGGACAGTTAAAATCACTGAAGCTTTCTTT
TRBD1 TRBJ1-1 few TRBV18 CASLTGPNTEAFF TGTGCCAGCTTGACAGGGCCGAACACTGAAGCTTTCTTT
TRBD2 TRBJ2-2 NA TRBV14 CASRFGGGAAGELFF TGTGCCAGCAGGTTCGGCGGGGGGGCCGCCGGGGAGCTGTTTTTT
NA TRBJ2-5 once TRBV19 CASSTGFGDQETQYF TGTGCCAGTAGTACCGGATTCGGGGACCAAGAGACCCAGTACTTC
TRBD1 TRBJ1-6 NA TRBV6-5 CAIGRDRRNSPLHF TGTGCCATTGGGAGGGACAGGCGAAATTCACCCCTCCACTTT
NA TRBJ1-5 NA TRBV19 CASQRGDSNQPQHF TGTGCCAGTCAACGGGGGGATAGCAATCAGCCCCAGCATTTT
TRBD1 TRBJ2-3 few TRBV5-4 CASSGPTGFSTDTQYF TGTGCCAGCAGCGGGCCGACAGGGTTCAGCACAGATACGCAGTATTTT
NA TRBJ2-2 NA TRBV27 CASSSRVLGELFF TGTGCCAGCAGTTCCAGGGTTCTAGGGGAGCTGTTTTTT
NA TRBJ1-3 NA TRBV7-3 CASSPNGGDTIYF TGTGCCAGCAGCCCCAACGGGGGGGACACCATATATTTT
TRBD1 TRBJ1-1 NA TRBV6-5 CASTGYRGGEAFF TGTGCCAGCACTGGGTACAGGGGAGGTGAAGCTTTCTTT
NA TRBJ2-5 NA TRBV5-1 CASSLAERGSRETQYF TGCGCCAGCAGCTTGGCCGAGCGAGGTTCTCGAGAGACCCAGTACTTC
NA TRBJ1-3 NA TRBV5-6 CASSSGPPGNTIYF TGTGCCAGCAGCTCCGGTCCTCCTGGAAACACCATATATTTT
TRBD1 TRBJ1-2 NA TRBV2 CASSDIGQGAGGYTF TGTGCCAGCAGTGACATAGGTCAGGGGGCGGGTGGCTACACCTTC
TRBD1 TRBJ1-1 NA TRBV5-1 CASWGTAQNTEAFF TGCGCCAGCTGGGGGACAGCCCAGAACACTGAAGCTTTCTTT
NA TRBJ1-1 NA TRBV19 CASSIHRANTEAFF TGTGCCAGTAGTATACACAGGGCGAACACTGAAGCTTTCTTT
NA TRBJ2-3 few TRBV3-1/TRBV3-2 CASSPPLGDTQYF TGTGCCAGCAGCCCCCCGCTTGGCGATACGCAGTATTTT
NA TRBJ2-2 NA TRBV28 CASRAGYTGELFF TGTGCCAGCAGGGCAGGGTACACCGGGGAGCTGTTTTTT
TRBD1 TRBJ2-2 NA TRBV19 CASSGQGSGELFF TGTGCCAGTAGTGGACAGGGCTCCGGGGAGCTGTTTTTT
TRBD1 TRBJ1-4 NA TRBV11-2 CASSWGQPITNEKLFF TGTGCCAGCAGCTGGGGACAGCCTATTACTAATGAAAAACTGTTTTTT
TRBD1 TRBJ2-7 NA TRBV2 CASIGQGLYEQYF TGTGCCAGCATCGGACAGGGGCTCTACGAGCAGTACTTC
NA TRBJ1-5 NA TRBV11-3 CASRRAFLSNQPQHF TGTGCCAGCAGACGAGCATTTCTTAGCAATCAGCCCCAGCATTTT
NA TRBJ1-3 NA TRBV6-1 CASRRPGNTIYF TGTGCCAGCAGGCGGCCTGGAAACACCATATATTTT
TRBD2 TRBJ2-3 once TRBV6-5 CASTRGGSQYF TGTGCCAGCACTCGGGGGGGCTCGCAGTATTTT
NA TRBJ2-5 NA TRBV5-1 CASSLADTQETQYF TGCGCCAGCAGCTTGGCCGACACCCAAGAGACCCAGTACTTC
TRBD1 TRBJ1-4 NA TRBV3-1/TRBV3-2 CASSSRGQYNEKLFF TGTGCCAGCAGCTCCCGGGGACAGTATAATGAAAAACTGTTTTTT
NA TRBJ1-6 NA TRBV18 CASSPPQGNNSPLHF TGTGCCAGCTCACCACCGCAGGGGAATAATTCACCCCTCCACTTT
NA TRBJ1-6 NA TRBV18 CASSPRVFTNSPLHF TGTGCCAGCTCACCGCGGGTCTTCACGAATTCACCCCTCCACTTT
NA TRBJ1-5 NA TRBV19 CASSTTATNSNQPQHF TGTGCCAGTAGTACAACAGCCACAAATAGCAATCAGCCCCAGCATTTT
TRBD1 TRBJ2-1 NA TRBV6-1 CASSGTGVRSYNEQFF TGTGCCAGCAGTGGGACAGGGGTGCGGTCCTACAATGAGCAGTTCTTC
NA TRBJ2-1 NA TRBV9 CASSEGLGPEQFF TGTGCCAGCAGCGAGGGGCTAGGTCCAGAGCAGTTCTTC
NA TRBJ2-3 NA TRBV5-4 CASSSERVTDTQYF TGTGCCAGCAGCTCCGAGAGGGTCACAGATACGCAGTATTTT
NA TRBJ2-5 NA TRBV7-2 CASTPQTSITVGETQYF TGTGCCAGCACCCCTCAGACTAGTATAACGGTCGGAGAGACCCAGTACTTC
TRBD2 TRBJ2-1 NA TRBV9 CASSVEKRGGVFNEQFF TGTGCCAGCAGCGTAGAGAAGCGGGGGGGCGTTTTCAATGAGCAGTTCTTC